The 15 T cell receptor beta chains listed next were all sequenced from one sample in a study of T-cell memory formation after mild COVID-19. TCRdb reprocessed the 5' RACE reads via MiXCR and lists one record per CDR3 protein. The sample records approximately 180,000 distinct CDR3 sequences, around 16% being singletons. The sample comprised PBMCs or a T cell subset sorted from them (not recorded which). Receptor source: an adult woman who had mild COVID-19 (a few samples of this study predate the infection). Cell type and time point are not known.

The chain recombines TRBV6-5 with TRBJ1-2; D remains unclear. The CDR3 contains 13 residues. V dropped 5 bases and J dropped 8 bases, with 15 bases sitting between them. Per germline, CDR1 MNHEY and CDR2 SVGAGI. In nucleotides, the CDR3 is TGTGCCAGCAGTGCAGGAGCCTATGACGGCTACACCTTC. This sequence encodes CASSAGAYDGYTF.

The V and J genes are TRBV20-1 and TRBJ1-2, with D tentatively TRBD1 (5 bases). Trimming shortened V by 1 base and J by 1 base, and 16 bases separated the two germline ends. Germline CDR1 is DFQATT and CDR2 is SNEGSKA (reference sequence). The CDR3 is 16 amino acids. The CDR3 sequence: CSARANRRGDNYGYTF. CDR3 sequence (DNA): TGCAGTGCTAGAGCGAATCGCCGGGGGGATAACTATGGCTACACCTTC.

This clonotype was detected ten times or more. The genes are TRBV29-1 and TRBJ2-1; a possible D gene is TRBD2 (5 bases). V was shortened by 7 bases and J by 0 bases, with 10 bases between the two germline ends. Germline V gives CDR1 SQVTM, CDR2 ANQGSEA. The CDR3 is made up of 13 amino acids. The CDR3 DNA reads TGCAGCGGCCGAGGGAGCTCCTACAATGAGCAGTTCTTC. It codes for CSGRGSSYNEQFF.

The V and J genes are TRBV2 and TRBJ1-4; D unresolved. This CDR3 has 14 amino acids. In germline, CDR1 is SNHLY, CDR2 FYNNEI. V dropped 3 bases and J dropped 8 bases, with 13 bases sitting between them. DNA for the CDR3: TGTGCCAGCAGTGATCGGCGAAATGGCGAAAAACTGTTTTTT. As protein: CASSDRRNGEKLFF.

The V call is TRBV15, the J call TRBJ2-7; TRBD1 aligns across 10 bases. The ends lost 6 bases at V and 1 base at J; junction bases unmatched: 3. This CDR3 is built from 14 residues. Looked up from germline, CDR1 is LNHNV and CDR2 is YYDKDF (reference sequence). For the CDR3, the DNA is TGTGCCACCAGACGGGACAGGGGATCCTACGAGCAGTACTTC. Translating gives CATRRDRGSYEQYF.

V is TRBV29-1 and J is TRBJ1-1; 9 bases align to TRBD1. Unmatched junction bases numbered 9, after V lost 4 bases and J lost 6 bases. CDR3 size: 14 residues. The germline CDR1 and CDR2 sequences are SQVTM and ANQGSEA. The CDR3 DNA follows: TGCAGCGTTGGTGGGGACAGGGTTTTGTCTGAAGCTTTCTTT. Protein: CSVGGDRVLSEAFF.

This chain links TRBV12-3 or TRBV12-4 with TRBJ1-1; no reliable D call. The CDR3 spans 12 residues. Trimming removed 9 bases at V and 7 bases at J, with 15 bases between. CDR3 coding DNA: TGTGCCAGTCGGTCTGGTGAGAATGAAGCTTTCTTT. It translates to CASRSGENEAFF.

This chain uses TRBV7-3 with TRBJ2-3; 10 positions match TRBD2. The CDR3 runs to 18 residues. Unmatched junction bases numbered 12, after V lost 4 bases and J lost 2 bases. The germline CDR1 and CDR2 sequences are SGHTA and FQGTGA. CDR3 nucleotide sequence: TGTGCCAGCAGCTCGGGCACCATAGCGGGGGGCGCCACAGATACGCAGTATTTT. Its translation is CASSSGTIAGGATDTQYF.

This clonotype has ten or more counts. Here the CDR3 DNA reads TGCAGTGCCCGAGGGGGCGGCGGGAACACTGAAGCTTTCTTT. Its translation is CSARGGGGNTEAFF. The genes are TRBV20-1 and TRBJ1-1; TRBD1 agrees at 7 bases. CDR3 length: 14 residues. Germline V gene data show CDR1 as DFQATT and CDR2 as SNEGSKA (reference sequence). Germline trimming cut 6 bases from V and 1 base from J; bases unmatched to any gene: 8.

This clonotype was seen more than once but under ten times. The chain combines TRBV5-1 with TRBJ2-5; 8 bases are a match to TRBD2. J gave up 4 bases and V 4 bases, and 6 bases lay outside the gene matches. CDR1 and CDR2 from the germline V gene are SGHRS and YFSETQ. This CDR3 spans 14 amino acids. CDR3 nucleotide sequence: TGCGCCAGCAGCCCGGGACTAGGGGGAGAGACCCAGTACTTC. Its translation: CASSPGLGGETQYF. The full variable domain, its missing parts supplied by reference TRBV5-1 and TRBJ2-5, is KAGVTQTPRYLIKTRGQQVTLSCSPISGHRSVSWYQQTPGQGLQFLFEYFSETQRNKGNFPGRFSGRQFSNSRSEMNVSTLELGDSALYLCASSPGLGGETQYFGPGTRLLVL.

There are many counts of this clonotype. A read error may produce the germline difference seen at one junction end. This chain uses TRBV9 with TRBJ2-1; D possibly corresponds to TRBD1 (5 bases). Germline CDR1 and CDR2: SGDLS and YYNGEE. The length of the CDR3 is 15 residues. CDR3 nucleotide sequence: TGTGCCGGCAGTCCAGGGCCCTCTTCCTACAATGAGCAGTTCTTC. It codes for CAGSPGPSSYNEQFF.

This rearrangement joins TRBV15 to TRBJ1-1; no reliable D call. CDR1 is LNHNV, CDR2 YYDKDF, per germline (reference sequence). Trimming left V 0 bases short and J 2 bases short, with 16 bases between. CDR3 length equals 17 residues. The CDR3 loop reads CATSRDRFERRNTEAFF. The CDR3 DNA reads TGTGCCACCAGCAGAGATAGATTTGAACGAAGAAACACTGAAGCTTTCTTT.

This clonotype was picked up a small number of times. J is TRBJ1-2 and V is TRBV29-1; D unclear. The CDR3 consists of 15 residues. Germline CDR1 and CDR2: SQVTM and ANQGSEA. Trimming pared 2 bases from V and 1 base from J, leaving 14 bases between. Written as DNA, the CDR3 is TGCAGCGTTGAATCTAGAGACACCCTTAACTATGGCTACACCTTC. It translates to CSVESRDTLNYGYTF.

In this sample, this clonotype turned up a few times. J is TRBJ1-2 and V is TRBV25-1, with 10 bases aligning to TRBD1. This CDR3 has 16 residues. CDR1 and CDR2 (germline): MGHDK, SYGVNS. J was trimmed by 6 bases and V by 6 bases; bases with no gene match: 13. Here the CDR3 reads CASSLPGGQGINGYTF. In DNA form, the CDR3 reads TGTGCCAGCAGCCTCCCCGGGGGACAGGGGATCAATGGCTACACCTTC.

This clonotype was observed at least ten times. The CDR3, as DNA: TGTGCCAGCAGCGTAGCAGGGGGTGGTAGCGGTGAACTCTACAATGAGCAGTTCTTC. Translating gives CASSVAGGGSGELYNEQFF. The rearrangement uses TRBV9 and TRBJ2-1; a possible D gene is TRBD1 (7 bases). From germline, CDR1 is SGDLS and CDR2 YYNGEE. This CDR3 comprises 19 residues. V lost 0 bases, J lost 3 bases, and 22 bases lay in between.